These 4 T cell receptor beta chains share one sample of origin, sequenced in a study of T cell repertoires in cytomegalovirus infection (dated by TCRdb to 2018 to 2020). The antigens for these receptors are not known. Sequenced on an Illumina HiSeq 1500. Clones were called with MiXCR by TCRdb after fastp trimmed the public reads at Q25, and only in-frame beta chains were retained. Rows matching on CDR3 protein sequence are summarized as one entry with the most common DNA and genes. Across this sample there are some 700,000 distinct CDR3 sequences, with around a third seen only once. The ten biggest clones cover about 20% of the sample. The sample's treatment or condition label is to be understood as: in vitro stimulation with specific CMV peptide epitopes to enrich CMV-specific T cells. Sample: cultured PBMCs, taken from culture after CMV antigen stimulation. These TCRs come from a human donor in good health (CMV status not recorded). Some clones in this sample may be carry-over from other donors' samples.

This clonotype was seen a handful of times. V is TRBV11-2 and J is TRBJ1-4; D unclear. V was trimmed by 5 bases and J by 8 bases, leaving 21 bases between them. The germline gives CDR1 SGHAT, CDR2 FQNNGV. This CDR3 has 16 residues. CDR3: CASSPLAGGITEKLFF. The CDR3 DNA sequence: TGTGCCAGCAGCCCTCTCGCGGGCGGAATTACAGAAAAACTGTTTTTT.

The V gene is TRBV27, the J gene TRBJ2-7; D possibly corresponds to TRBD1 (6 bases). Trimming removed 5 bases at V and 4 bases at J, with 15 bases between. Per the germline V gene, CDR1 is MNHEY and CDR2 is SMNVEV (reference sequence). This CDR3 has 14 residues. CDR3 residues: CASSPGQTEYEQYF. DNA of the CDR3: TGTGCCAGCAGTCCCGGACAGACTGAATACGAGCAGTACTTC.

This clonotype was seen a handful of times. The chain couples TRBV10-2 to TRBJ1-5; 7 nucleotides agree with TRBD1. This CDR3 spans 15 amino acids. Germline assignment: CDR1 WSHSY and CDR2 SAAADI. The V and J ends lost 6 bases and 2 bases, in that order; junction bases with no gene match: 7. The CDR3 loop is CASREGARGNQPQHF. Written as DNA, the CDR3 is TGCGCCAGCAGGGAGGGGGCGAGAGGCAATCAGCCCCAGCATTTT.

This chain uses TRBV5-4 with TRBJ1-1; unclear D gene. Per germline, CDR1 SGHNT and CDR2 YYREEE (reference sequence). Trimming took 4 bases from V and 1 from J, leaving 14 bases between them. CDR3 length: 15 residues. CDR3 sequence (DNA): TGTGCCAGCAGCCCTACCCTCGACCGGAACACTGAAGCTTTCTTT. Amino acids: CASSPTLDRNTEAFF. Full variable domain (missing parts from reference TRBV5-4 and TRBJ1-1): ETGVTQSPTHLIKTRGQQVTLRCSSQSGHNTVSWYQQALGQGPQFIFQYYREEENGRGNFPPRFSGLQFPNYSSELNVNALELDDSALYLCASSPTLDRNTEAFFGQGTRLTVV.